This T cell receptor (beta chain) was profiled in a study of identical twins. Healthy Caucasian individuals made up all the donors. The sample holds a few counts of this clonotype. TCRdb re-called the 5' RACE reads through MiXCR, storing one row per CDR3 protein. The sample lists hundreds of thousands of distinct CDR3 sequences, less than 25% occurring once. Germline CDR1 is MNHEY and CDR2 is SMNVEV (reference sequence). This CDR3 has 15 residues. V lost 4 bases and J 2 bases, leaving 12 bases between the germline ends. The data also belong to a second study, concerning T cells expressing NK-cell markers. That study adds: The study left the HCMV specificity of expanded NKG2C+ T cell clones unresolved.

The receptor comes from a woman younger than 30 in good health. Sequencing input: PBMCs. The chain carries TRBV27 and TRBJ2-1, with a possible D match to TRBD1 (6 bases). The CDR3 loop is CASSSLGQPYNEQFF. The CDR3, as DNA: TGTGCCAGCAGTTCCCTCGGACAGCCCTACAATGAGCAGTTCTTC.